The clone carrying this T cell receptor (beta chain) occurred once. TCRdb's copy holds only in-frame clones and misses some; the assay was immunoSEQ multiplex PCR. The profile shows roughly 80,000 clones, around 89% of them singletons. The sample originates from a study of OX40 agonist ivuxolimab in advanced cancers. Study-level information: Patients were treated with ivuxolimab, an agonistic anti-OX40 (CD134) antibody.

The TCR sequence derives from an adult with an advanced solid tumor such as melanoma, head and neck, liver or kidney cancer. The sequences come from CD4+ or CD8+ T cells sorted from blood, collected in a trial of the OX40 agonist ivuxolimab.

CDR3 protein: CATSVPGDSQTNEQFF. The CDR3 DNA reads as TGTGCCACCAGCGTCCCTGGGGACTCTCAAACCAATGAGCAGTTCTTC. The chain uses TRBV15 and TRBJ2-1; D possibly corresponds to TRBD2 (6 bases). Per germline, CDR1 LNHNV and CDR2 YYDKDF (reference sequence). Trimming stripped 5 bases from V and 6 bases from J, with 20 bases between. CDR3 length: 16 residues.